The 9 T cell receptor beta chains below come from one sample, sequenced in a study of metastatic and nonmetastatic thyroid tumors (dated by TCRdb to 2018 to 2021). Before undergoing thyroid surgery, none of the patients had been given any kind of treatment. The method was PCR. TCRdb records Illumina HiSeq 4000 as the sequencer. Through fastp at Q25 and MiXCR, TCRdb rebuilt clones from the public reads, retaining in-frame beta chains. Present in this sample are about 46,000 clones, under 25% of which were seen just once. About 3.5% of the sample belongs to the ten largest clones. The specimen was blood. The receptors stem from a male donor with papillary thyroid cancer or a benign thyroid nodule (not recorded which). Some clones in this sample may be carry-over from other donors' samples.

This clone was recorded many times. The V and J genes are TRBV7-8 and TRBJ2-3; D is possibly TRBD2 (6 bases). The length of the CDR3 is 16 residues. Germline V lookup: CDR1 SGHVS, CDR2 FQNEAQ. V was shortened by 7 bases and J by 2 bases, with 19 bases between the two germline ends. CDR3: CASKRSPGANTDTQYF. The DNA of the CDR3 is TGTGCCAGCAAACGAAGCCCGGGAGCAAACACAGATACGCAGTATTTT.

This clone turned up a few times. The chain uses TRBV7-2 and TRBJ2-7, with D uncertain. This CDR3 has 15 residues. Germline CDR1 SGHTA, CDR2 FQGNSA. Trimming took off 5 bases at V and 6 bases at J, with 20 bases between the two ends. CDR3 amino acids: CASSLSPTAASEQYF. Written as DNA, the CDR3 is TGTGCCAGCAGCCTCAGTCCAACGGCCGCTAGCGAGCAGTACTTC.

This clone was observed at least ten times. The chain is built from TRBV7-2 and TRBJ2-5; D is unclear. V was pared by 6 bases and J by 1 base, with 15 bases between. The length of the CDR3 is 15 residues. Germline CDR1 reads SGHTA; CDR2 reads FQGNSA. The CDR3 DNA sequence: TGTGCCAGCAGTTTGTTTAATGGGGTCCAAGAGACCCAGTACTTC. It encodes CASSLFNGVQETQYF.

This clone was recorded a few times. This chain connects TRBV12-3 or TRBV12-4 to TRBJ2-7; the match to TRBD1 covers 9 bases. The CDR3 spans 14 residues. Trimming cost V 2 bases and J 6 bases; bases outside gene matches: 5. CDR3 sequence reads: CASSLNRGQAEQYF. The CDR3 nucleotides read TGTGCCAGCAGTTTAAACAGGGGGCAGGCCGAGCAGTACTTC.

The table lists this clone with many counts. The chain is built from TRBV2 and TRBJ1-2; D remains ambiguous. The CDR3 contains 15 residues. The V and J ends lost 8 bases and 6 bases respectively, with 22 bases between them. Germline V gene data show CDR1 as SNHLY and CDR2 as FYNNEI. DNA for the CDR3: TGTGCCAGCTGCCTGGCTCGAGGTTCTGGTGATGGCTACACCTTC. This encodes CASCLARGSGDGYTF.

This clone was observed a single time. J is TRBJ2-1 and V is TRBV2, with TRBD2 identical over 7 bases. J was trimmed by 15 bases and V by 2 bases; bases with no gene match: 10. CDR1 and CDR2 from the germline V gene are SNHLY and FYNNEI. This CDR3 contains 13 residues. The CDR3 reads CASSESGLVFTFF. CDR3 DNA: TGTGCCAGCAGTGAATCTGGACTAGTTTTTACGTTCTTC.

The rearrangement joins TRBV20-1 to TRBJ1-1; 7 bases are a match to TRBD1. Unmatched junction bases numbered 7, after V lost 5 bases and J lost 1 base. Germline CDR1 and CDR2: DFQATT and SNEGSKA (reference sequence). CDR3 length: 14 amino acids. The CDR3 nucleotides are TGCAGTGCTGCTCTATGGGACAGGAACACTGAAGCTTTCTTT. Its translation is CSAALWDRNTEAFF.

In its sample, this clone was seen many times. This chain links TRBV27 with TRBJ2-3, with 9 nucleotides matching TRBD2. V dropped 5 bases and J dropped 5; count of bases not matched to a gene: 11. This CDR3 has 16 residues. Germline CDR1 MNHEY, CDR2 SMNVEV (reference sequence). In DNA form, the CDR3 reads TGTGCCAGCAGTGTAATAGCGGGAGAAGCCGGAGATACGCAGTATTTT. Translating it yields CASSVIAGEAGDTQYF.

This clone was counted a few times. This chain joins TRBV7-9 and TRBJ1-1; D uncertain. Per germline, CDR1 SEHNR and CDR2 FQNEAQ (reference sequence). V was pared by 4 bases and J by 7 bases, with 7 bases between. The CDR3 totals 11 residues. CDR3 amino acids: CASSSSIEAFF. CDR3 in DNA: TGTGCCAGCAGCTCCTCTATTGAAGCTTTCTTT.